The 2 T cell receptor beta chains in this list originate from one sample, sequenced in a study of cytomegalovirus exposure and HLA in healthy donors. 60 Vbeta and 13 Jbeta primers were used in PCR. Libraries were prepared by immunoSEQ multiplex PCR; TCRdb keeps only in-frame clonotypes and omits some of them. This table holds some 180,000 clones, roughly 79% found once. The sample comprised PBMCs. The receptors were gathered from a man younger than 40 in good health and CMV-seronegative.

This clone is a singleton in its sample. The CDR3 bases are TGTGCCACCTTCGAAACCGGGACTAGCACAGATACGCAGTATTTT. Its translation is CATFETGTSTDTQYF. V gene TRBV7-9 combines with J gene TRBJ2-3; D may be TRBD2 (6 bases). CDR3 length: 15 residues. V lost 10 bases to trimming and J lost 0 bases, with 17 bases between them. Germline loops: CDR1 SEHNR, CDR2 FQNEAQ (reference sequence).

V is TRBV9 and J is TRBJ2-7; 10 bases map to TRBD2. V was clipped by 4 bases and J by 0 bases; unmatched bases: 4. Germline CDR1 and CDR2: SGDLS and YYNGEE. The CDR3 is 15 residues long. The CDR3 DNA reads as TGTGCCAGCAGCCCTAGCGGGGGACCCTCCTACGAGCAGTACTTC. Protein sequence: CASSPSGGPSYEQYF.